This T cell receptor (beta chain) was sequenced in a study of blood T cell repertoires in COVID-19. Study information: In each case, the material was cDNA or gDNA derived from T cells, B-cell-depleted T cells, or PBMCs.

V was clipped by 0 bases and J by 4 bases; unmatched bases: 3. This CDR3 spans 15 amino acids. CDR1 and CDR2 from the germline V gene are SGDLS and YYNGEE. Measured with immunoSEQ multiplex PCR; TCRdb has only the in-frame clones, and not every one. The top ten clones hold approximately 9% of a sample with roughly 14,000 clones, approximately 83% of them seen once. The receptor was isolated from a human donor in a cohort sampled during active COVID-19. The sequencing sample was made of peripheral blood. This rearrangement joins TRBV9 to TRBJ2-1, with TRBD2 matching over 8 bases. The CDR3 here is CASSVGASGYNEQFF. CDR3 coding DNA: TGTGCCAGCAGCGTAGGGGCTAGCGGGTACAATGAGCAGTTCTTC.